This T cell receptor beta chain originates from a study of T cell changes during pregnancy in multiple sclerosis. Looked up from germline, CDR1 is SGDLS and CDR2 is YYNGEE. The CDR3 consists of 15 residues. V lost 0 bases to trimming and J lost 0 bases, with 10 bases between them. Clones were sequenced by immunoSEQ multiplex PCR, and TCRdb holds only the in-frame ones, with some missing. The data contain roughly 40,000 clones, 80% to 90% of them singletons. The source was CD4+ T cells from peripheral blood mononuclear cells, collected in the first trimester of pregnancy. The TCR was taken from a female donor with multiple sclerosis, enrolled in a pregnancy study. V and J are TRBV9 and TRBJ2-7; D gene uncertain. The CDR3 coding sequence is TGTGCCAGCAGCGTAGGACTGCCGAGCTCCTACGAGCAGTACTTC. This gives the protein CASSVGLPSSYEQYF.